The 8 T cell receptor beta chains below all came from one sample that was sequenced in a study of T cells after yellow fever vaccination (dated by TCRdb to between 2018 and 2021). Preparation of the library involved 5' RACE. The listed sequencing device is Illumina NovaSeq 6000. TCRdb reprocessing: public reads trimmed at Q25 with fastp, clones called with MiXCR, in-frame beta chains kept. Rows with a matching CDR3 protein are joined into one entry that keeps the most common DNA and genes. In this sample the table shows a few hundred thousand distinct CDR3 sequences, around 3.6% of which occur a single time. The ten biggest clones cover 23% of the sample. The treatment or condition label, read with the paper, signifies: live attenuated yellow fever vaccine strain. The sequencing used PBMCs, collected on the day of the yellow fever booster vaccination. Receptors were obtained from a man aged 18 to 30 who received the YFV17D yellow fever vaccine.

In its sample, this clonotype was seen many times. V usage is TRBV5-1 and J usage is TRBJ1-4; D unresolved. Germline V gene sequence: CDR1 SGHRS, CDR2 YFSETQ. CDR3 length: 15 amino acids. V was cut by 1 base and J by 4 bases, with 11 bases left in between. CDR3 region: CASSLLPDLNEKLFF. CDR3 DNA sequence: TGCGCCAGCAGCTTGCTACCTGATCTTAATGAAAAACTGTTTTTT.

This clonotype was detected many times. The chain has TRBV7-9 and TRBJ2-7; 8 positions match TRBD2. The J segment lost 6 bases and the V segment lost 4 bases, leaving 8 bases of the junction unmatched. The CDR3 is made up of 14 amino acids. The germline V gene has CDR1 SEHNR and CDR2 FQNEAQ (reference sequence). CDR3 in amino acids: CASSWGLVPSEQYF. The CDR3 region has the DNA TGTGCCAGCAGCTGGGGACTAGTTCCAAGCGAGCAGTACTTC.

At least ten counts were recorded for this clonotype. The chain recombines TRBV28 with TRBJ2-3; 7 bases align to TRBD2. V was clipped by 10 bases and J by 5 bases; unmatched bases: 9. The CDR3 is made up of 13 amino acids. CDR1 is MDHEN, CDR2 SYDVKM, per germline. The CDR3: CATIRREGDTQYF. The CDR3 nucleotides read TGTGCCACCATACGCAGGGAGGGAGATACGCAGTATTTT.

This clonotype was recorded many times. The V call is TRBV7-2, the J call TRBJ1-1; TRBD1 is a possible D gene (6 bases). From germline, CDR1 is SGHTA and CDR2 FQGNSA. The CDR3 is made up of 16 amino acids. The V end lost 1 base, the J end lost 1 base, and 13 bases lay between the germline ends. CDR3: CASSLGFRGENTEAFF. CDR3 bases: TGTGCCAGCAGCTTAGGGTTCAGGGGCGAGAACACTGAAGCTTTCTTT.

This clonotype has only a few counts. The chain recombines TRBV4-1 with TRBJ1-2, with D tentatively TRBD1 (6 bases). CDR1 MGHRA and CDR2 YSYEKL come from the germline V gene. This CDR3 contains 15 residues. Trimming pared 1 base from V and 8 bases from J, leaving 17 bases between. The CDR3 DNA follows: TGCGCCAGCAGCCAAGGCCGGGGGGCGCCTGGGGGCTACACCTTC. It codes for CASSQGRGAPGGYTF.

The rearrangement joins TRBV11-2 to TRBJ2-2, with a weak D call TRBD2 (6 bases). The CDR3 contains 13 residues. V lost 5 bases and J 7 bases, leaving 11 bases between the germline ends. Per germline, CDR1 SGHAT and CDR2 FQNNGV. CDR3 nucleotides: TGTGCCAGCAGCCAGCGGGCACTCGGGGAGCTGTTTTTT. It yields the protein CASSQRALGELFF.

The chain has TRBV20-1 and TRBJ2-4; TRBD2 is a possible D gene (7 bases). V lost 6 bases, J lost 0 bases, and 15 bases lay in between. CDR3 length: 15 amino acids. CDR1 and CDR2 (germline): DFQATT, SNEGSKA (reference sequence). The CDR3 DNA sequence: TGCAGTGCAACTATCGGGGGGCGAGCCAAAAACATTCAGTACTTC. Encoded protein: CSATIGGRAKNIQYF.

This clonotype was seen many times. The chain employs TRBV6-2 or TRBV6-3 and TRBJ2-2; no clear D. V was clipped by 0 bases and J by 3 bases, with 8 bases between them. In germline, CDR1 is MNHEY, CDR2 SVGEGT. The CDR3 is 15 amino acids. This CDR3 reads CASSYSKRDTGELFF. The CDR3 DNA follows: TGTGCCAGCAGTTACTCGAAAAGGGACACCGGGGAGCTGTTTTTT.